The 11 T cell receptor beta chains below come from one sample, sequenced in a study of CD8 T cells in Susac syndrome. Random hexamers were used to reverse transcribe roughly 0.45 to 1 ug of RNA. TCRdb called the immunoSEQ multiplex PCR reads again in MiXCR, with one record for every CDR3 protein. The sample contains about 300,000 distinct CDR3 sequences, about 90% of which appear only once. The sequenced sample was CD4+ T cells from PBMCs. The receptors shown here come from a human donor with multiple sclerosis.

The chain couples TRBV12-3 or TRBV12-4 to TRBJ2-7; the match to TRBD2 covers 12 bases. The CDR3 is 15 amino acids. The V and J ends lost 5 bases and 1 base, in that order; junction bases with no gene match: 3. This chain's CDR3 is CASSQLAGGSYEQYF. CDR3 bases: TGTGCCAGCAGTCAACTAGCGGGGGGTTCCTACGAGCAGTACTTC.

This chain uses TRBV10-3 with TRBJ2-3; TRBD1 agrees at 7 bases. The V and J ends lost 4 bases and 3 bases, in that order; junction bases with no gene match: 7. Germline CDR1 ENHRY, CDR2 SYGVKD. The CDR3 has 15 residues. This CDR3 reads CAISAGQSVTDTQYF. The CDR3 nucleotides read TGTGCCATCAGTGCGGGACAGTCTGTGACAGATACGCAGTATTTT.

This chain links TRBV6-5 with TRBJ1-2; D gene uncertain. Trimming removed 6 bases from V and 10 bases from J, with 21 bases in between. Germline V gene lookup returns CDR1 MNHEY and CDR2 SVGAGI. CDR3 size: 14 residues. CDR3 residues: CASRREPRMEAYTF. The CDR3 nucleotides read TGTGCCAGCAGACGGGAGCCTAGGATGGAGGCCTACACCTTC.

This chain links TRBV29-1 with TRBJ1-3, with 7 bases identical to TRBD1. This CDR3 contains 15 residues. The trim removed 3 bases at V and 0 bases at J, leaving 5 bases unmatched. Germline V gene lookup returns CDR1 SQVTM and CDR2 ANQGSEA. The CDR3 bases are TGCAGCGTTGAGGGGGACAGCTACTCTGGAAACACCATATATTTT. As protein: CSVEGDSYSGNTIYF. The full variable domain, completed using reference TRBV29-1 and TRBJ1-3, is SAVISQKPSRDICQRGTSLTIQCQVDSQVTMMFWYRQQPGQSLTLIATANQGSEATYESGFVIDKFPISRPNLTFSTLTVSNMSPEDSSIYLCSVEGDSYSGNTIYFGEGSWLTVV.

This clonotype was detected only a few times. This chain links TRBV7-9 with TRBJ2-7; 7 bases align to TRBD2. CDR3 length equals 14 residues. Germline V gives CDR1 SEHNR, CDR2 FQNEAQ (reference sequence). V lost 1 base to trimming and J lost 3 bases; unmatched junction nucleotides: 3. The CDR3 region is CASSLVSGVYEQYF. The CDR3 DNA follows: TGTGCCAGCAGCTTAGTGAGCGGGGTCTACGAGCAGTACTTC.

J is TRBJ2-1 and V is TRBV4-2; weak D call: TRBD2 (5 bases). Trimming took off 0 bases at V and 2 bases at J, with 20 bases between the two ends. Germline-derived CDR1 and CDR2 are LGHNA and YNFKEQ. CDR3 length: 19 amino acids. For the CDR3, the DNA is TGTGCCAGCAGCCAAGATCAACCCAGCGGAGGTCTAACCTACAATGAGCAGTTCTTC. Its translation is CASSQDQPSGGLTYNEQFF.

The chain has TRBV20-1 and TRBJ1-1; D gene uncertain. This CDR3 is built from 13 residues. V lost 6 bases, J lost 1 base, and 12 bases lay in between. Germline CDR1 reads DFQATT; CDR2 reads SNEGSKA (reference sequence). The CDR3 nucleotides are TGCAGTGCCCCGTTTGCAGGGAACACTGAAGCTTTCTTT. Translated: CSAPFAGNTEAFF.

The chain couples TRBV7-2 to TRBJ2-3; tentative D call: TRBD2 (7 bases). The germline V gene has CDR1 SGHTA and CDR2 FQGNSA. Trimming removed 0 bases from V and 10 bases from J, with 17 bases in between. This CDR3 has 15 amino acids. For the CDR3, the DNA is TGTGCCAGCAGCTTAGCGCAGAGGGGGGGCGATGCGCAGTATTTT. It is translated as CASSLAQRGGDAQYF.

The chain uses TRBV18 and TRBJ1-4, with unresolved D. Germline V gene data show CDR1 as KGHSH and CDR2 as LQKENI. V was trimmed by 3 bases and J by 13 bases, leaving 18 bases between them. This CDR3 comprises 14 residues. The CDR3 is CASSPEAAVETLFF. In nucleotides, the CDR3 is TGTGCCAGCTCACCGGAGGCAGCGGTTGAGACACTGTTTTTT.

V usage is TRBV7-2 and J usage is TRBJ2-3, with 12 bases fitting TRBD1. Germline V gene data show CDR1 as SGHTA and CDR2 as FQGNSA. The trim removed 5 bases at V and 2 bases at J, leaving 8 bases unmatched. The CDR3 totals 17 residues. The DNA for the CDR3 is TGTGCCAGCAGCCTATCAGGGACAGGGGGCCCCACAGATACGCAGTATTTT. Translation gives CASSLSGTGGPTDTQYF.

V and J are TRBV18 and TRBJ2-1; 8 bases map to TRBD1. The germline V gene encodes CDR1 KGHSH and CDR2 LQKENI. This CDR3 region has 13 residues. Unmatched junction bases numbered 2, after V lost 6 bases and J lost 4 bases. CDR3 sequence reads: CASSQGAYNEQFF. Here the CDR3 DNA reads TGTGCCAGCTCTCAGGGGGCGTACAATGAGCAGTTCTTC.